This TCR beta chain emerged from a study of radiotherapy plus CTLA-4 blockade in lung cancer. Measured with immunoSEQ multiplex PCR; TCRdb has only the in-frame clones, and not every one. The sample shows 60,000 to 70,000 clones, around three quarters of them seen only once. A few counts support this clone. Chemo-refractory metastatic non-small-cell lung cancer patients received focal radiation with ipilimumab CTLA-4 blockade. CDR1 is SGHNT, CDR2 YYREEE, per germline (reference sequence). The V end lost 0 bases, the J end lost 3 bases, and 16 bases lay between the germline ends. The CDR3 contains 17 residues.

This sequence was found in a human donor with non-small cell lung cancer who had a complete response to radiotherapy plus ipilimumab. The chain couples TRBV5-4 to TRBJ1-3, with a weak D call TRBD1 (5 bases). Sequencing was performed on peripheral blood, taken from a patient treated with radiotherapy plus ipilimumab. This chain's CDR3 is CASSLGQTGGSGNTIYF. CDR3 DNA sequence: TGTGCCAGCAGCTTGGGACAGACGGGGGGGAGTGGAAACACCATATATTTT. The full variable domain, its missing parts supplied by reference TRBV5-4 and TRBJ1-3, is ETGVTQSPTHLIKTRGQQVTLRCSSQSGHNTVSWYQQALGQGPQFIFQYYREEENGRGNFPPRFSGLQFPNYSSELNVNALELDDSALYLCASSLGQTGGSGNTIYFGEGSWLTVV.